What follows describes a single TCR beta chain. The antigen is unknown. Trimming took off 3 bases at V and 3 bases at J, with 12 bases between the two ends. Germline V CDR1 and CDR2: SGHVS, FQNEAQ. The CDR3 covers 15 residues. The source of the sample is a study of shared clonotypes between healthy human individuals. Overall study: The donor pool was made up of a couple of women and three men aged 18 to 49.

Original processing notes: ImmunoSEQ output lacked quality scores and full-length reads, limiting matched filtering. The repertoire was sequenced with immunoSEQ multiplex PCR; TCRdb's copy has only in-frame clones and lacks some. V and J calls and clone size are those listed in that table; D and trimming were worked out from the DNA. This repertoire shows a few million clones, 80% to 95% found once; its top ten account for around 1.7%. Selected positively for CCR7 and CD45RO-negative, naive CD8 cells excluded terminally differentiated effector memory CD45RA+ cells. Study-level findings and limits: Enrolling few donors narrowed the genetic and exposure-history diversity that was represented.

Specimen: naive CD8+ T cells from PBMCs. The rearrangement links TRBV7-8 to TRBJ1-5; possibly TRBD1 for D (6 bases). The source is a man aged 18 to 35 in good health. Some clones in this sample may be carry-over from other donors' samples. The chain's CDR3 is CASSFLTGNNQPQHF. DNA of the CDR3: TGTGCCAGCAGCTTTTTAACAGGGAACAATCAGCCCCAGCATTTT.